These 15 T cell receptor beta chains came from one sample sequenced in a study of blood T cells in healthy people across ages. Using a J-beta primer mix together with a sample-barcoded 5' primer, a second PCR was run for about 6 to 12 cycles. MiXCR, run by TCRdb on the 5' RACE reads, gives a single entry per CDR3 protein. The sample consists of 650,000 to 700,000 distinct CDR3 sequences, approximately 52% of them appearing once. Input material: blood. These receptors were obtained from a woman aged 80 or older in good health.

A note on this clonotype: At one end, the junction sequence differs from germline, possibly due to a read error. This sequence joins TRBV12-3 or TRBV12-4 and TRBJ2-3, with 10 bases fitting TRBD2. This CDR3 comprises 16 residues. CDR3 residues: CVSSETSGVPPDTQYF. CDR3 DNA: TGTGTCAGCAGTGAAACTAGCGGGGTCCCCCCAGATACGCAGTATTTT.

Ten or more counts support this clonotype. V gene TRBV5-1 combines with J gene TRBJ2-7; 9 bases map to TRBD1. Unmatched junction bases numbered 9, after V lost 2 bases and J lost 3 bases. The germline V gene encodes CDR1 SGHRS and CDR2 YFSETQ. CDR3 length: 16 residues. CDR3 bases: TGCGCCAGCAGCTTCTCCGGGACAGGGATTCGCTACGAGCAGTACTTC. Its translation is CASSFSGTGIRYEQYF.

This chain connects TRBV15 to TRBJ2-5; no firm D call. Germline CDR1 reads LNHNV; CDR2 reads YYDKDF (reference sequence). The CDR3 loop spans 13 amino acids. The V gene lost 0 bases and the J gene lost 2 bases, with 4 bases spanning the gap. CDR3 DNA sequence: TGTGCCACCAGCAGAGATAGGCAAGAGACCCAGTACTTC. Protein product: CATSRDRQETQYF. Based on the CDR3 plus reference TRBV15 and TRBJ2-5, the full variable domain is DAMVIQNPRYQVTQFGKPVTLSCSQTLNHNVMYWYQQKSSQAPKLLFHYYDKDFNNEADTPDNFQSRRPNTSFCFLDIRSPGLGDTAMYLCATSRDRQETQYFGPGTRLLVL.

The chain uses TRBV20-1 and TRBJ2-4; 7 bases are a match to TRBD1. CDR1 is DFQATT and CDR2 is SNEGSKA in the germline V gene (reference sequence). This CDR3 has 15 residues. With 2 bases clipped from V and 9 bases from J, the junction kept 13 bases outside the gene matches. CDR3 region: CSARPSHTGVGIQYF. CDR3 in DNA: TGCAGTGCTAGACCTTCCCATACAGGGGTTGGCATTCAGTACTTC.

As concerns this clonotype: This clone may be a read error of a much larger clone one base away. Here the CDR3 DNA reads TGTGCCAGCAGCTTTTCGACTAGCGGGAGTGTTTGGTTCTTC. This sequence encodes CASSFSTSGSVWFF. V and J are TRBV7-2 and TRBJ2-1; 12 nucleotides line up with TRBD2. The CDR3 sequence is 14 residues long. From germline, CDR1 is SGHTA and CDR2 FQGNSA. J lost 15 bases, V lost 3 bases, and 9 bases had no gene match.

This chain links TRBV6-1 with TRBJ1-5; D is perhaps TRBD1 (5 bases). The CDR3 is made up of 19 amino acids. Germline V gene lookup returns CDR1 MNHNS and CDR2 SASEGT. V shed 6 bases and J shed 1 base, with 25 bases lying between them. CDR3 in amino acids: CASRSAPGVPEGSNQPQHF. The CDR3 DNA reads as TGTGCCAGCAGGTCTGCGCCGGGAGTCCCAGAGGGGAGCAATCAGCCCCAGCATTTT.

This clonotype was seen a handful of times. The chain is built from TRBV20-1 and TRBJ1-3; D unclear. CDR1 is DFQATT, CDR2 SNEGSKA, per germline (reference sequence). V lost 5 bases and J lost 3, with 17 bases in between. This CDR3 comprises 15 residues. The CDR3 DNA is TGCAGTGCTCCACTTCCGGGTCTCAGTGGAAACACCATATATTTT. Translating gives CSAPLPGLSGNTIYF.

This clonotype was seen a few times. The CDR3 protein is CASSLASLAFF. The CDR3 DNA follows: TGTGCCAGCAGCTTAGCCTCCTTAGCTTTCTTT. The rearrangement joins TRBV7-2 to TRBJ1-1, with D unclear. This CDR3 has 11 residues. Germline V gene lookup returns CDR1 SGHTA and CDR2 FQGNSA. V was cut by 0 bases and J by 10 bases, with 6 bases left in between.

The chain employs TRBV6-6 and TRBJ2-5, with D unresolved. The CDR3 length is 13 residues. CDR1 MNHNY and CDR2 SVGAGI come from the germline V gene (reference sequence). V lost 2 bases, J lost 3 bases, and 7 bases lay in between. The CDR3 is CASSYHGEETQYF. CDR3 sequence (DNA): TGTGCCAGCAGTTACCACGGAGAAGAGACCCAGTACTTC.

V usage is TRBV7-9 and J usage is TRBJ1-2; D gene ambiguous. The germline V gene has CDR1 SEHNR and CDR2 FQNEAQ (reference sequence). With 6 bases removed from V and 5 bases from J, the gap between germline ends came to 10 bases. The CDR3 runs 12 residues. Here the CDR3 reads CASSNALYGYTF. CDR3 nucleotides: TGTGCCAGCAGTAATGCGTTATATGGCTACACCTTC.

The V call is TRBV7-9, the J call TRBJ2-7; D remains unclear. Germline CDR1 reads SEHNR; CDR2 reads FQNEAQ (reference sequence). The CDR3 totals 14 residues. V shed 5 bases and J shed 1 base, with 12 bases lying between them. The CDR3, as DNA: TGTGCCAGCAGCCATCCGGACGGATCCTACGAGCAGTACTTC. It encodes CASSHPDGSYEQYF.

DNA of the CDR3: TGTGCCAGCAGTTTACGACGGACCGCACCCCTCCACTTT. Encoded protein: CASSLRRTAPLHF. J is TRBJ1-6 and V is TRBV28, with no clear D. From germline, CDR1 is MDHEN and CDR2 SYDVKM. Trimming took 2 bases from V and 11 from J, leaving 10 bases between them. CDR3 length: 13 residues.

V gene TRBV5-1 combines with J gene TRBJ2-2; no clear D. The CDR3 has 13 residues. Trimming shortened V by 4 bases and J by 9 bases, and 13 bases separated the two germline ends. Germline lookup yields CDR1 SGHRS and CDR2 YFSETQ. CDR3 sequence reads: CASSVASSRELFF. The CDR3 DNA sequence: TGCGCCAGCAGCGTGGCCTCATCCCGGGAGCTGTTTTTT.

This clonotype was recorded a few times. This chain uses TRBV7-2 with TRBJ2-7, with 10 bases that match TRBD1. V trimming: 4 bases; J trimming: 2 bases; junction bases outside the gene matches: 5. Germline-derived CDR1 and CDR2 are SGHTA and FQGNSA. This CDR3 is built from 15 residues. CDR3 sequence (DNA): TGTGCCAGCAGCTCCGGACAGGGGGAAACCTACGAGCAGTACTTC. Translating it yields CASSSGQGETYEQYF.

This clonotype was observed many times. V gene TRBV9 combines with J gene TRBJ2-1, with 14 bases identical to TRBD2. The CDR3 has 16 amino acids. The junction had 8 bases not matched to a gene; V was cut back by 3 bases and J by 9 bases. Looked up from germline, CDR1 is SGDLS and CDR2 is YYNGEE. CDR3 residues: CASSALTSGGAGEQFF. For the CDR3, the DNA is TGTGCCAGCAGCGCCCTGACTAGCGGGGGGGCCGGTGAGCAGTTCTTC. Supplemented by reference TRBV9 and TRBJ2-1, the full variable domain reads DSGVTQTPKHLITATGQRVTLRCSPRSGDLSVYWYQQSLDQGLQFLIQYYNGEERAKGNILERFSAQQFPDLHSELNLSSLELGDSALYFCASSALTSGGAGEQFFGPGTRLTVL.